The entry below describes one T cell receptor (beta chain). The antigen is undetermined. With 8 bases clipped from V and 6 bases from J, the junction kept 16 bases outside the gene matches. Per the germline V gene, CDR1 is MDHEN and CDR2 is SYDVKM. This CDR3 comprises 15 residues. This sample is part of a study of cytomegalovirus exposure and HLA in healthy donors. Whole-study findings and limits: Reportedly, fewer N-insertions than the roughly 700-donor mean appeared in an Asian-associated ancestry cluster in a later analysis. TCR beta chains numbering about 160 were designated cytomegalovirus-associated.

PCR used 60 Vbeta primers and 13 Jbeta primers. Profiled with immunoSEQ multiplex PCR; TCRdb holds only in-frame clones, not every one. Its table records 35,000 to 50,000 clones. The source of this sequence is a male donor in good health and CMV-seronegative. The specimen was PBMCs. The chain carries TRBV28 and TRBJ2-7, with 7 positions matching TRBD1. The CDR3 region is CASLPPMRQGGEQYF. The CDR3 nucleotides are TGTGCCAGCCTTCCCCCCATGAGACAGGGCGGCGAGCAGTACTTC.